These 17 T cell receptor beta chains were all obtained from the same sample, sequenced in a study of blood T cell repertoires in COVID-19. Assay used: immunoSEQ multiplex PCR; TCRdb lists only in-frame clones, some missing. Of approximately 63,000 clones detected, roughly 87% appear once; the ten largest clones hold around 5.5%. Specimen: peripheral blood. The receptors shown here come from a man at least 80 years old in a cohort sampled during active COVID-19.

The chain couples TRBV19 to TRBJ1-6; TRBD1 agrees at 9 bases. Germline CDR1 and CDR2: LNHDA and SQIVND (reference sequence). The CDR3 loop spans 16 amino acids. V lost 7 bases to trimming and J lost 1 base; unmatched junction nucleotides: 5. The CDR3 DNA reads as TGTGCCAGTACCACAGGGGGCGCATCCTATAATTCACCCCTCCACTTT. Its translation: CASTTGGASYNSPLHF.

In its sample, this clone is medium-sized. The rearrangement joins TRBV4-3 to TRBJ1-6; maybe TRBD1 (6 bases). Germline values: CDR1 LGHNA, CDR2 YSLEER. The CDR3 extends over 17 amino acids. Trimming removed 0 bases from V and 2 bases from J, with 11 bases in between. CDR3 sequence (DNA): TGCGCCAGCAGCCAAGATCAAGGGGGAACCTATAATTCACCCCTCCACTTT. Amino acid sequence: CASSQDQGGTYNSPLHF.

The count of this clone is one. The V and J genes are TRBV3-1 (or the pseudogene TRBV3-2) and TRBJ2-5, with TRBD2 matching over 12 bases. This CDR3 has 14 residues. Germline V gene data show CDR1 as LGHDT and CDR2 as YNNKEL (reference sequence). V lost 5 bases and J lost 5; bases outside the gene matches: 3. The CDR3 DNA follows: TGTGCCAGCAGCGAGACTAGCGGGGGTGAGACCCAGTACTTC. Amino acids: CASSETSGGETQYF.

CDR3 region: CASRPGGQQYNEQFF. In nucleotides, the CDR3 is TGTGCCAGTAGGCCCGGGGGACAGCAATACAATGAGCAGTTCTTC. The chain has TRBV19 and TRBJ2-1, with a possible D match to TRBD1 (7 bases). V lost 6 bases, J lost 4 bases, and 16 bases lay in between. The CDR3 contains 15 residues. Germline CDR1 LNHDA, CDR2 SQIVND (reference sequence).

This chain connects TRBV9 to TRBJ2-1; 9 bases fit TRBD2. The junction had 2 bases not matched to a gene; V was cut back by 0 bases and J by 7 bases. The CDR3 runs to 14 residues. CDR1 SGDLS and CDR2 YYNGEE come from the germline V gene. DNA of the CDR3: TGTGCCAGCAGCGTAGCTAGCGGGGAGAATGAGCAGTTCTTC. Translating it yields CASSVASGENEQFF.

The chain joins TRBV5-1 to TRBJ2-5; 8 bases line up with TRBD1. Germline V gives CDR1 SGHRS, CDR2 YFSETQ. This CDR3 contains 15 residues. V dropped 4 bases and J dropped 2; count of bases not matched to a gene: 7. The DNA of the CDR3 is TGCGCCAGCAGCCCAGACAGGGGTCATCAAGAGACCCAGTACTTC. It is translated as CASSPDRGHQETQYF.

The chain employs TRBV18 and TRBJ2-5, with TRBD1 matching over 12 bases. Germline V gives CDR1 KGHSH, CDR2 LQKENI. V was pared by 3 bases and J by 5 bases, with 4 bases of the junction left unmatched. The CDR3 is 15 residues long. DNA for the CDR3: TGTGCCAGCTCACCTAGGGACAGGGGGCCGGAGACCCAGTACTTC. Translating it yields CASSPRDRGPETQYF.

The V and J genes are TRBV30 and TRBJ1-3; D remains unclear. V was trimmed by 0 bases and J by 2 bases, leaving 8 bases between them. This CDR3 has 14 amino acids. Germline lookup yields CDR1 GTSNPN and CDR2 SVGIG (reference sequence). CDR3 loop: CAWSVGPPGNTIYF. The CDR3 nucleotides are TGTGCCTGGAGTGTCGGTCCCCCTGGAAACACCATATATTTT. Drawing the rest from reference TRBV30 and TRBJ1-3, the complete variable domain is SQTIHQWPATLVQPVGSPLSLECTVEGTSNPNLYWYRQAAGRGLQLLFYSVGIGQISSEVPQNLSASRPQDRQFILSSKKLLLSDSGFYLCAWSVGPPGNTIYFGEGSWLTVV.

The chain uses TRBV19 and TRBJ1-3, with 10 nucleotides matching TRBD1. The V segment lost 5 bases and the J segment 1 base; nucleotides outside the gene matches: 8. The germline CDR1 and CDR2 sequences are LNHDA and SQIVND (reference sequence). The CDR3 contains 17 residues. The CDR3 nucleotides read TGTGCCAGTAGTCGAGGACAGGGGGACCGGTCTGGAAACACCATATATTTT. As protein: CASSRGQGDRSGNTIYF. Together with reference TRBV19 and TRBJ1-3, the CDR3 gives the full variable domain: DGGITQSPKYLFRKEGQNVTLSCEQNLNHDAMYWYRQDPGQGLRLIYYSQIVNDFQKGDIAEGYSVSREKKESFPLTVTSAQKNPTAFYLCASSRGQGDRSGNTIYFGEGSWLTVV.

The chain employs TRBV6-4 and TRBJ2-2; D perhaps matches TRBD1 (5 bases). The V gene lost 3 bases and the J gene lost 3 bases, with 5 bases spanning the gap. The CDR3 has 13 residues. The germline V gene encodes CDR1 MRHNA and CDR2 SNTAGT. The DNA for the CDR3 is TGTGCCAGCAGTGAACAGGACACCGGGGAGCTGTTTTTT. This codes for CASSEQDTGELFF.

V and J are TRBV6-5 and TRBJ1-2; D unresolved. Germline lookup yields CDR1 MNHEY and CDR2 SVGAGI. The CDR3 is 13 residues long. V dropped 0 bases and J dropped 5 bases, with 7 bases sitting between them. The CDR3 coding sequence is TGTGCCAGCAGTTACTCGGGGAGTTATGGCTACACCTTC. It encodes CASSYSGSYGYTF.

The chain links TRBV18 to TRBJ1-1; 7 positions agree with TRBD1. Germline-derived CDR1 and CDR2 are KGHSH and LQKENI. V was pared by 2 bases and J by 4 bases, with 7 bases of the junction left unmatched. The CDR3 is 15 residues long. The CDR3 coding sequence is TGTGCCAGCTCACCAAAGGGGGCGCCGGGCACTGAAGCTTTCTTT. Protein: CASSPKGAPGTEAFF.

The chain carries TRBV7-9 and TRBJ1-1; D gene unclear. V lost 1 base and J 1 base, leaving 7 bases between the germline ends. Germline V gene sequence: CDR1 SEHNR, CDR2 FQNEAQ (reference sequence). The CDR3 is 14 residues long. Here the CDR3 reads CASSLETRNTEAFF. The CDR3 bases are TGTGCCAGCAGCTTAGAAACGCGGAACACTGAAGCTTTCTTT.

V usage is TRBV30 and J usage is TRBJ1-1; 7 positions match TRBD1. The CDR3 has 15 residues. From germline, CDR1 is GTSNPN and CDR2 SVGIG (reference sequence). J lost 5 bases, V lost 0 bases, and 9 bases had no gene match. CDR3 region: CAWSVGGTAVTEAFF. The CDR3 DNA is TGTGCCTGGAGTGTAGGGGGCACGGCGGTAACTGAAGCTTTCTTT.

The chain employs TRBV9 and TRBJ1-1; 11 positions agree with TRBD1. CDR1 is SGDLS, CDR2 YYNGEE, per germline. This CDR3 region has 16 residues. J was trimmed by 0 bases and V by 3 bases; bases with no gene match: 4. This CDR3 is CASSAGQGAVNTEAFF. Here the CDR3 DNA reads TGTGCCAGCAGCGCCGGACAGGGGGCGGTGAACACTGAAGCTTTCTTT.

This clone came up a few times. V gene TRBV2 combines with J gene TRBJ2-5; maybe TRBD2 (5 bases). Germline CDR1 is SNHLY and CDR2 is FYNNEI. The CDR3 has 14 residues. Between the trimmed V and J ends, which lost 6 bases and 2 bases, there was a span of 13 bases. This chain's CDR3 is CASSSGFYQETQYF. For the CDR3, the DNA is TGTGCCAGCAGCTCGGGGTTTTATCAAGAGACCCAGTACTTC.

V gene TRBV18 combines with J gene TRBJ1-3; TRBD1 is a possible D gene (6 bases). V was pared by 0 bases and J by 2 bases, with 11 bases between. The CDR3 contains 16 residues. The germline gives CDR1 KGHSH, CDR2 LQKENI. The DNA of the CDR3 is TGTGCCAGCTCACCACCGGGTCAGGGGACTGGAAACACCATATATTTT. Translating it yields CASSPPGQGTGNTIYF.